These 24 T cell receptor beta chains share one sample of origin, sequenced in a study of T cells after yellow fever vaccination. MiXCR was run by TCRdb on the 5' RACE reads, yielding one entry per CDR3 protein. The sample contains roughly 79,000 distinct CDR3 sequences, 7.3% of which appear only once. The sample here was CD8+ T cells sorted from PBMCs, taken 10 days after the first yellow fever vaccination. The receptors shown here come from a man between 18 and 35 years old who received the YFV17D yellow fever vaccine.

The genes are TRBV29-1 and TRBJ2-1; D unresolved. Looked up from germline, CDR1 is SQVTM and CDR2 is ANQGSEA. The CDR3 has 11 residues. V lost 5 bases to trimming and J lost 5 bases, with 7 bases between them. DNA of the CDR3: TGCAGCGTTCATCCCCACAATGAGCAGTTCTTC. This encodes CSVHPHNEQFF.

This clonotype was recorded many times. This chain uses TRBV4-3 with TRBJ1-1; D is ambiguous. The CDR3 is 14 residues long. Germline-derived CDR1 and CDR2 are LGHNA and YSLEER. Trimming shortened V by 1 base and J by 4 bases, and 10 bases separated the two germline ends. CDR3 amino acids: CASSQGGSVTEAFF. The CDR3, as DNA: TGCGCCAGCAGCCAAGGCGGGTCCGTCACTGAAGCTTTCTTT.

This clonotype was seen ten or more times. The chain joins TRBV20-1 to TRBJ2-3; D unclear. Germline assignment: CDR1 DFQATT and CDR2 SNEGSKA (reference sequence). With 1 base removed from V and 0 bases from J, the gap between germline ends came to 8 bases. The CDR3 has 14 amino acids. CDR3 region: CSARAHLSTDTQYF. The CDR3 region has the DNA TGCAGTGCTAGAGCACATCTCAGCACAGATACGCAGTATTTT.

This clonotype occurred many times. This chain links TRBV25-1 with TRBJ2-7; possibly TRBD1 or TRBD2 for D (5 bases each). CDR3 length: 13 amino acids. CDR1 MGHDK and CDR2 SYGVNS come from the germline V gene. V gave up 4 bases and J gave up 4 bases, with 11 bases separating them. CDR3 in DNA: TGTGCCAGCAGTGTAGGGGACGGGTACGAGCAGTACGTC. This codes for CASSVGDGYEQYV.

J is TRBJ2-1 and V is TRBV5-6; 8 bases agree with TRBD1. The V and J ends lost 0 bases and 14 bases, in that order; junction bases with no gene match: 10. The CDR3 sequence is 14 residues long. Germline V CDR1 and CDR2: SGHDT, YYEEEE. As DNA, the CDR3 is TGTGCCAGCAGCTTGGGGCAGGACAGGGCCCCAAAGTTCTTC. Translating it yields CASSLGQDRAPKFF.

This clonotype was counted only a few times. The chain carries TRBV29-1 and TRBJ1-3, with no clear D. Germline CDR1 reads SQVTM; CDR2 reads ANQGSEA. Trimming pared 5 bases from V and 0 bases from J, leaving 17 bases between. This CDR3 has 16 residues. CDR3 DNA: TGCAGCGTTTCAACAGACACCCTACACTCTGGAAACACCATATATTTT. It encodes CSVSTDTLHSGNTIYF.

In this sample, this clonotype turned up a few times. The chain couples TRBV4-3 to TRBJ2-7; tentatively, D is TRBD1 (5 bases). Germline CDR1 reads LGHNA; CDR2 reads YSLEER. The germline V and J ends were trimmed by 0 bases and 3 bases, with 18 bases remaining between them. This CDR3 has 17 amino acids. The CDR3 bases are TGCGCCAGCAGCCAAGATCGAACTCGCAGGGAAAACTACGAGCAGTACGTC. It yields the protein CASSQDRTRRENYEQYV.

This clonotype was detected many times. The chain uses TRBV5-1 and TRBJ1-1; D might be TRBD1 (5 bases). The CDR3 totals 14 residues. Germline V CDR1 and CDR2: SGHRS, YFSETQ. Trimming stripped 4 bases from V and 1 base from J, with 11 bases between. The CDR3: CASSRGQGNTEAFF. The CDR3 region has the DNA TGCGCCAGCAGCCGCGGGCAGGGGAACACTGAAGCTTTCTTT.

Ten or more counts support this clonotype. The rearrangement links TRBV4-3 to TRBJ1-2; D perhaps matches TRBD1 (5 bases). Trimming left V 5 bases short and J 4 bases short, with 11 bases between. Germline V gives CDR1 LGHNA, CDR2 YSLEER. This CDR3 contains 13 residues. DNA for the CDR3: TGCGCCAGCAGCGCAGGCACAGGCTATGGCTACACCTTC. Translation gives CASSAGTGYGYTF.

The genes are TRBV20-1 and TRBJ2-1; no definite D call. The V gene's germline CDR1 is DFQATT and CDR2 SNEGSKA (reference sequence). This CDR3 has 11 amino acids. Trimming stripped 3 bases from V and 10 bases from J, with 10 bases between. For the CDR3, the DNA is TGCAGTGCTAGGGGTTTCCGGGAGCAGTTCTTC. Amino acid sequence: CSARGFREQFF.

At least ten counts were recorded for this clonotype. The chain employs TRBV12-3 or TRBV12-4 and TRBJ2-1; D may be TRBD2 (6 bases). This CDR3 has 11 residues. The V end lost 6 bases, the J end lost 14 bases, and 14 bases lay between the germline ends. The CDR3 nucleotides read TGTGCCAGCAGCGCGCGACTAGTAAAGTTCTTC. Protein product: CASSARLVKFF.

This clonotype showed up many times. The J gene is TRBJ1-2, the V gene TRBV2; 10 bases match TRBD1. The junction had 4 bases not matched to a gene; V was cut back by 7 bases and J by 11 bases. The germline CDR1 and CDR2 sequences are SNHLY and FYNNEI. The CDR3 consists of 11 residues. The CDR3 reads CASMGQGQYTF. CDR3 DNA: TGTGCCAGCATGGGACAGGGGCAATACACCTTC.

In this sample, this clonotype turned up a few times. V is TRBV3-1 and J is TRBJ2-5; D not certain. This CDR3 has 16 amino acids. Trimming stripped 1 base from V and 2 bases from J, with 14 bases between. The germline V gene has CDR1 LGHDT and CDR2 YNNKEL (reference sequence). CDR3 DNA sequence: TGTGCCAGCAGCCAAGCATCGGCGCGTCCACAAGAGACCCAGTACTTC. Translated: CASSQASARPQETQYF.

This clonotype was seen only a few times. The chain recombines TRBV4-1 with TRBJ1-6; D not certain. V lost 0 bases and J lost 4, with 19 bases in between. The germline V gene encodes CDR1 MGHRA and CDR2 YSYEKL. CDR3 length: 19 amino acids. The CDR3 DNA is TGCGCCAGCAGCCAAGAGGTTGTAGAGGTTGTGGCATATAATTCACCCCTCCACTTT. Translated: CASSQEVVEVVAYNSPLHF.

This clonotype was seen ten or more times. The rearrangement links TRBV7-9 to TRBJ2-2; no reliable D call. Germline lookup yields CDR1 SEHNR and CDR2 FQNEAQ (reference sequence). The germline V and J ends were trimmed by 3 bases and 8 bases, with 10 bases remaining between them. This CDR3 is built from 13 residues. The CDR3 DNA follows: TGTGCCAGCAGCTTTGGCCGGCCTGGGGAGCTGTTTTTT. Translated, it gives CASSFGRPGELFF.

The table lists this clonotype with many counts. This chain links TRBV20-1 with TRBJ1-6; 8 positions agree with TRBD1. The CDR3 totals 15 residues. J was trimmed by 8 bases and V by 0 bases; bases with no gene match: 6. Germline-derived CDR1 and CDR2 are DFQATT and SNEGSKA (reference sequence). CDR3 in DNA: TGCAGTGCTAGAGAAATTGACAGGGGACATTCACCCCTCCACTTT. Residues: CSAREIDRGHSPLHF.

The chain joins TRBV12-3 or TRBV12-4 to TRBJ2-1, with 14 positions matching TRBD2. CDR3 length equals 18 residues. Written as DNA, the CDR3 is TGTACCATCAGTTCTAGACTAGCGGGGGGGAGCTCCTACAATGAGCAGTTCTTC. It is translated as CTISSRLAGGSSYNEQFF.

This clonotype occurred many times. The chain recombines TRBV7-9 with TRBJ2-7; 8 positions agree with TRBD1. The germline gives CDR1 SEHNR, CDR2 FQNEAQ (reference sequence). This CDR3 has 15 residues. V lost 3 bases, J lost 1 base, and 5 bases stayed unmatched. In DNA, the CDR3 is TGTGCCAGCAGCTTCTCCGGGACAGGATCCTACGAGCAGTACGTC. Translating it yields CASSFSGTGSYEQYV.

This clonotype was found once. The germline gene is not matched at one end of the junction; a read error may be the cause. The V call is TRBV12-3 or TRBV12-4, the J call TRBJ2-2; D is possibly TRBD1 or TRBD2 (5 bases each). CDR3 size: 14 residues. The CDR3 here is CASSGPRGTGELLF. DNA of the CDR3: TGTGCCAGCAGTGGGCCAAGGGGCACCGGGGAGCTGCTTTTT.

V gene TRBV7-8 combines with J gene TRBJ2-7; tentative D call: TRBD2 (6 bases). With 2 bases removed from V and 6 bases from J, the gap between germline ends came to 14 bases. CDR1 and CDR2 from the germline V gene are SGHVS and FQNEAQ. This CDR3 region has 14 residues. Here the CDR3 reads CASSLLGVGGEQYV. CDR3 nucleotides: TGTGCCAGCAGCTTACTAGGGGTCGGGGGCGAGCAGTACGTC.

Concerning this clonotype itself: A much bigger clone sits one base away, suggesting this may be a read error. The V call is TRBV27, the J call TRBJ2-3, with 8 nucleotides matching TRBD1. Germline CDR1 reads MNHEY; CDR2 reads SMNVEV (reference sequence). J gave up 4 bases and V 2 bases, and 2 bases lay outside the gene matches. This CDR3 is 14 amino acids long. The CDR3 bases are TGTGCCAGCAGTTTACAGGGGGCCTCAGATACGCAGTATTTT. Translating it yields CASSLQGASDTQYF.

There are many counts of this clonotype. The chain is built from TRBV7-2 and TRBJ2-7; D might be TRBD2 (6 bases). The CDR3 contains 12 residues. Germline CDR1 reads SGHTA; CDR2 reads FQGNSA. V was pared by 3 bases and J by 4 bases, with 7 bases between. The CDR3 loop is CASSLSGYEQYF. Written as DNA, the CDR3 is TGTGCCAGCAGCTTGAGCGGGTACGAGCAGTACTTC.

The chain links TRBV4-3 to TRBJ1-2, with a possible D match to TRBD1 (5 bases). V was clipped by 1 base and J by 3 bases, with 12 bases between them. The germline gives CDR1 LGHNA, CDR2 YSLEER. This CDR3 is built from 15 residues. The CDR3 is CASSQAGGVDYGYTF. CDR3 coding DNA: TGCGCCAGCAGCCAAGCGGGGGGGGTTGACTATGGCTACACCTTC.

The rearrangement joins TRBV5-4 to TRBJ1-2; D not certain. The CDR3 extends over 13 amino acids. Germline CDR1 reads SGHNT; CDR2 reads YYREEE (reference sequence). V lost 4 bases, J lost 2 bases, and 9 bases lay in between. CDR3 residues: CASSVDGNYGYTF. The DNA of the CDR3 is TGTGCCAGCAGCGTAGACGGAAACTATGGCTACACCTTC.